These T cell receptor beta chains were read from a single sample in a study of blood T cell repertoires in COVID-19. TCRdb keeps only in-frame clones here, not all; method: immunoSEQ multiplex PCR. The table lists 250,000 or so clones, around 90% of them singletons, with 2.1% in the top ten. The material sequenced was peripheral blood. All receptors come from a woman aged 55-69 years with COVID-19, enrolled during active disease. Both conserved end residues are part of each CDR3. The D gene is left open where the match is weak. A row's size may be missing; if present it is once, few, many or a size class.

TGTGCCAGCAGCGAGGCACAGACGAACACTGAAGCTTTCTTT,CASSEAQTNTEAFF,NA,TRBJ1-1,NA,TRBV9,14
TGCGCCAGCAGCCAAGATCACAGGTTGAATCAGCCCCAGCATTTT,CASSQDHRLNQPQHF,NA,TRBJ1-5,NA,TRBV4-1,15
TGTGCCAGTACTTCGACAGCTGTCTATGGCTACACCTTC,CASTSTAVYGYTF,NA,TRBJ1-2,NA,TRBV19,13
TGTGCCAGCAGCCCTATAAACACTGAAGCTTTCTTT,CASSPINTEAFF,NA,TRBJ1-1,NA,TRBV4-2,12
TGTGCCAGCAGCCAAAAGACAGGGCCAGGAAACACCATATATTTT,CASSQKTGPGNTIYF,NA,TRBJ1-3,TRBD1,TRBV4-2,15
TGTGCCAGCAGTTGGGAGTCTGGCAATCAGCCCCAGCATTTT,CASSWESGNQPQHF,NA,TRBJ1-5,NA,TRBV6-2/TRBV6-3,14
TGTGCCAGCAGCTTAGTTCCGGGGGACTATGGCTACACCTTC,CASSLVPGDYGYTF,once,TRBJ1-2,NA,TRBV7-2,14
TGTGCCAGCAGCCCGGACAGGGGAGGTTCACCCCTCCACTTT,CASSPDRGGSPLHF,once,TRBJ1-6,TRBD1,TRBV7-2,14
TGTGCCAGGACGACAGGGTTGAACACTGAAGCTTTCTTT,CARTTGLNTEAFF,once,TRBJ1-1,TRBD1,TRBV18,13
TGTGCCAGCAGCTTGTCACAGACAAACACCGGGGAGCTGTTTTTT,CASSLSQTNTGELFF,NA,TRBJ2-2,NA,TRBV7-2,15
TGTGCCAGCAGTTTAAGGGTCAGGGGTAACTATGGCTACACCTTC,CASSLRVRGNYGYTF,NA,TRBJ1-2,NA,TRBV6-5,15
TGTGCCAGTAGTGGGCGGGGAATGGCAGATACGCAGTATTTT,CASSGRGMADTQYF,NA,TRBJ2-3,NA,TRBV19,14
TGTGCCAGTAGTATAAGGGCCAGCGGCTATGGCTACACCTTC,CASSIRASGYGYTF,once,TRBJ1-2,NA,TRBV19,14
TGCAGCGTTGAAGATCGAGGGGGATTCTTGGATGGCTACACCTTC,CSVEDRGGFLDGYTF,few,TRBJ1-2,NA,TRBV29-1,15
TGTGCCAGCAGTGGACAGGGGTCGGATAATTCACCCCTCCACTTT,CASSGQGSDNSPLHF,NA,TRBJ1-6,TRBD1,TRBV6-2/TRBV6-3,15
TGTGCCAGCAGCTTAGGCCTGGCGGGGGGATTGGAGACCCAGTACTTC,CASSLGLAGGLETQYF,NA,TRBJ2-5,TRBD2,TRBV7-2,16
TGTGCCAGCAGCCGACAGGGCTTTAATGAAAAACTGTTTTTT,CASSRQGFNEKLFF,few,TRBJ1-4,TRBD1,TRBV9,14
TGTGCCACCAGTGATTCTCGGAACACTGAAGCTTTCTTT,CATSDSRNTEAFF,NA,TRBJ1-1,NA,TRBV24-1,13
TGTGCCAGCAGTTTCAGGCAGGGGGCATGGGAGCAGTACTTC,CASSFRQGAWEQYF,NA,TRBJ2-7,TRBD1,TRBV27,14
TGTGCTAGTGGTCTAACACAGCCGGGACTCTTAACCGGGGAGCTGTTTTTT,CASGLTQPGLLTGELFF,NA,TRBJ2-2,NA,TRBV12-5,17
TGTGCCAGCAGCCTCGGACAGGGTCGGATCGACACTGAAGCTTTCTTT,CASSLGQGRIDTEAFF,NA,TRBJ1-1,TRBD1,TRBV9,16
TGTGCCAGCTCACCGGGTACCCGCGGCGACGACTACGAGCAGTACTTC,CASSPGTRGDDYEQYF,NA,TRBJ2-7,NA,TRBV18,16
TGTGCCAGCAGTTACAGCAGGGGTAGCGATGGCTACACCTTC,CASSYSRGSDGYTF,NA,TRBJ1-2,NA,TRBV6-2/TRBV6-3,14
TGTGCCAGCAGCTTGGACACAGGGGGCGCGGAGACCCAGTACTTC,CASSLDTGGAETQYF,NA,TRBJ2-5,TRBD1,TRBV5-5,15
TGCGCCAGCACCAACGGGCATCTCGGGGCAACTAATGAAAAACTGTTTTTT,CASTNGHLGATNEKLFF,NA,TRBJ1-4,NA,TRBV5-1,17
TGCGCCAGCAGCCAAGATCGGAGCACCGACTATGGCTACACCTTC,CASSQDRSTDYGYTF,NA,TRBJ1-2,NA,TRBV4-1,15
TGCGCCAGCAGACCCGGGACAGATGGTGAGCAGTACTTC,CASRPGTDGEQYF,NA,TRBJ2-7,TRBD1,TRBV5-1,13
TGTGCCAGCAGCTTTCGGGTTGAAGCTTTCTTT,CASSFRVEAFF,NA,TRBJ1-1,NA,TRBV5-6,11
TGCGCCAGCAGCCAACTCGGTACAGAGAATAATTCACCCCTCCACTTT,CASSQLGTENNSPLHF,NA,TRBJ1-6,NA,TRBV4-3,16
TGTGCCAGCAGCCAAGTCGAACAGAGCTCTGGAAACACCATATATTTT,CASSQVEQSSGNTIYF,NA,TRBJ1-3,NA,TRBV3-1/TRBV3-2,16
TGTGCCAGCAGCTTATGGGTCTTGGCCGGGGGGAACACTGAAGCTTTCTTT,CASSLWVLAGGNTEAFF,NA,TRBJ1-1,NA,TRBV7-2,17
TGCGCCAGCAGCCTTCCTGGGGCTAACACCGGGGAGCTGTTTTTT,CASSLPGANTGELFF,NA,TRBJ2-2,NA,TRBV4-1,15
TGTGCCTGGAGCCAGGACAGGGGGTATGGAAACACCATATATTTT,CAWSQDRGYGNTIYF,NA,TRBJ1-3,TRBD1,TRBV30,15
TGTGCCACCAGTGATTCTAGACGGGTTGAGGACACTGAAGCTTTCTTT,CATSDSRRVEDTEAFF,NA,TRBJ1-1,NA,TRBV24-1,16
TGTGCCAGCAGCGCGGGTGGACAGAGCAATCAGCCCCAGCATTTT,CASSAGGQSNQPQHF,NA,TRBJ1-5,NA,TRBV5-4,15
TGTGCCAGCAGTTTTTATAAATCTGGAAACACCATATATTTT,CASSFYKSGNTIYF,NA,TRBJ1-3,NA,TRBV6-2/TRBV6-3,14
TGTGCCAGCAGAGGAGAAACCACTAACTATGGCTACACCTTC,CASRGETTNYGYTF,NA,TRBJ1-2,NA,TRBV6-5,14
TGCGCCAGCAGCTTTGGGCTGACAGGCGCGGATGAGCAGTTCTTC,CASSFGLTGADEQFF,once,TRBJ2-1,NA,TRBV5-1,15
TGTGCCAGCAGCGCGACACGGACAAGCCGAGGAGCTTTCTTT,CASSATRTSRGAFF,NA,TRBJ1-1,NA,TRBV9,14
TGTGCCACCAGGCCGGGGGGGCTATACAATGAGCAGTTCTTC,CATRPGGLYNEQFF,NA,TRBJ2-1,TRBD2,TRBV7-2,14
TGCACCAGCAGCCAAGATGGACTAGCGGAACGCACAGATACGCAGTATTTT,CTSSQDGLAERTDTQYF,few,TRBJ2-3,NA,TRBV1,17
TGTGCCAGCAGCTTAACGGCTAGCGGGGTAAATGAGCAGTTCTTC,CASSLTASGVNEQFF,NA,TRBJ2-1,TRBD2,TRBV7-3,15
TGTGCCAGCAGTGAAGGTACGGGTGAAAAACTGTTTTTT,CASSEGTGEKLFF,once,TRBJ1-4,NA,TRBV6-1,13
TGTGCCAGCAGTTTGGACAGGGGTGACACTGAAGCTTTCTTT,CASSLDRGDTEAFF,NA,TRBJ1-1,TRBD1,TRBV6-5,14
TGTGCCAGCAGTTACTCGAAGGGACTAGCCCGCACAGATACGCAGTATTTT,CASSYSKGLARTDTQYF,NA,TRBJ2-3,TRBD2,TRBV6-2/TRBV6-3,17
TGTGCCAGCACAACAGCCGCGTATAGCAATCAGCCCCAGCATTTT,CASTTAAYSNQPQHF,once,TRBJ1-5,NA,TRBV6-6,15
TGTGCCAGCAGGACGATTGGACAGGGAGAGAGTGAAGCTTTCTTT,CASRTIGQGESEAFF,NA,TRBJ1-1,TRBD1,TRBV6-5,15
TGTGCCAGCAGTTTATTAGCCGCAGATACGCAGTATTTT,CASSLLAADTQYF,NA,TRBJ2-3,NA,TRBV12-3/TRBV12-4,13
TGTGCCAGCAGTTACCGAACAGTGAACACTGAAGCTTTCTTT,CASSYRTVNTEAFF,NA,TRBJ1-1,NA,TRBV6-5,14
TGTGCCAGCAGCTTAGGGTTGAGACTAGCGGGGGGGCGACAAAATGAGCAGTTCTTC,CASSLGLRLAGGRQNEQFF,NA,TRBJ2-1,TRBD2,TRBV7-3,19
TGTGCCAGCAGTTCCCAGGCAGGGGGCCTTGACTATGGCTACACCTTC,CASSSQAGGLDYGYTF,NA,TRBJ1-2,TRBD1,TRBV6-5,16
TGTGCCAGCAGCTACGAACCTACAGGGGGCACTGAAGCTTTCTTT,CASSYEPTGGTEAFF,NA,TRBJ1-1,TRBD1,TRBV5-8,15
TGTGCCAGCAGCCTCCGAGGGGGCGTGAGTGAAGCTTTCTTT,CASSLRGGVSEAFF,NA,TRBJ1-1,TRBD1,TRBV9,14